This entry lists 3 T cell receptor beta chains sequenced from one sample in a study of beta chain features in type 1 diabetes. Expressed TCRB transcripts got sequenced, as all isolated RNA was reverse transcribed. Libraries were prepared by immunoSEQ multiplex PCR; TCRdb keeps only in-frame clonotypes and omits some of them. This table has about 220,000 clones, roughly a tenth appearing once. Sequences were obtained from central memory CD4+ T cells from blood. These receptors all stem from a man between 18 and 29 years old in good health.

The chain employs TRBV2 and TRBJ2-3; D uncertain. The CDR3 runs to 14 residues. Trimming took 7 bases from V and 0 from J, leaving 11 bases between them. In germline, CDR1 is SNHLY, CDR2 FYNNEI. The CDR3 nucleotides read TGTGCCAGCACCCGACTGACGAGCACAGATACGCAGTATTTT. Translated, it gives CASTRLTSTDTQYF.

This clone was detected a few times. The rearrangement links TRBV18 to TRBJ2-7, with D perhaps TRBD2 (6 bases). V lost 2 bases and J lost 3, with 11 bases in between. Germline values: CDR1 KGHSH, CDR2 LQKENI. The CDR3 has 14 residues. In DNA form, the CDR3 reads TGTGCCAGCTCACCAGGGGTAGCGGTCTACGAGCAGTACTTC. This translates into CASSPGVAVYEQYF.

This chain connects TRBV11-1 to TRBJ2-3; TRBD1 might be the D (6 bases). CDR1 is SGHAT, CDR2 FQDESV, per germline (reference sequence). V was clipped by 5 bases and J by 4 bases, with 13 bases between them. The CDR3 is made up of 14 amino acids. CDR3 amino acids: CASSLTGSADTQYF. CDR3 DNA: TGTGCCAGCAGCCTAACAGGGAGCGCAGATACGCAGTATTTT.